This record concerns one T cell receptor (beta chain) sequence. Its antigen specificity is not known. Base-call qualities are not available, and no considerably larger clone is one nucleotide away. The trial excluded patients who had a history of autoimmune disease or were on systemic immunosuppression. Peripheral blood for TCR sequencing was collected from all dose cohorts at baseline, on cycle 4 day 1, and on cycle 7 day 1. Samples were obtained from an open-label, multicenter, first-in-human phase I dose-escalation trial of ivuxolimab. Adults with locally advanced or metastatic melanoma, renal cell carcinoma, hepatocellular carcinoma or head and neck squamous cell carcinoma were enrolled in the trial. Before TCR sequencing, CD4+ T cells and CD8+ T cells were sorted from peripheral blood as separate populations. Genomic DNA was isolated from the sorted cells so that the TCRbeta CDR3 region could be sequenced. The immunoSEQ Assay was used to sequence the TCRbeta CDR3 regions. TCRdb retrieved this table from immuneACCESS and kept in-frame rearrangements only. Not all clones are present; in checked studies, unresolved V genes account for under half, and no reason is known for the remainder. The sample table contains tens of thousands of clones; only one count was recorded for roughly 91% of them. The ten biggest clones cover approximately 15% of the sample.

This specimen belongs to a study of OX40 agonist ivuxolimab in advanced cancers. For the study in its entirety: Ivuxolimab was a fully human IgG2 agonistic monoclonal antibody targeting the costimulatory receptor OX40 (CD134). Intravenous ivuxolimab was administered to patients every 2 weeks at six dose levels: 0.01, 0.1, 0.3, 1.5, 3 and 10 mg/kg. Of the approximately 50 dose-escalation patients, hepatocellular carcinoma was present in around 19, melanoma in approximately 15, renal cell carcinoma in 9 and head and neck cancer in 9. In the dose-escalation cohort, 75% to 85% of patients were male, and the mean age was 60 years with a range of roughly 20 to 80. Patients were allowed to have had prior anti-PD-1, anti-PD-L1 or anti-CTLA-4 therapy, and approximately 39% of the dose-escalation patients had been treated with checkpoint inhibitors. Three dose-escalation patients achieved partial responses, one with hepatocellular carcinoma and two with cutaneous melanoma. Peripheral TCRbeta sequencing was intended to test whether TCR sequence diversity was altered and clonal T-cell expansion was caused by ivuxolimab. The paper describes the monotherapy dose-escalation part (N = 52 patients) of the phase I trial of ivuxolimab. The investigation overall reported the following: The antigen specificity of the clonally expanded peripheral T cells was not determined. In the 0.1-3.0 mg/kg groups, partial responders had among the lowest normalized peripheral clonal expansion, particularly in CD8+ T cells. Clonal expansion of both CD4+ and CD8+ blood T cells was observed from baseline to week 6 at doses 0.1 to 3.0 mg/kg. After ivuxolimab, more expanded clones were found on average in CD8+ T cells than in CD4+ T cells. Low levels of normalized T-cell clonal expansion were also seen in some patients who did not respond.

The receptor was isolated from an adult with an advanced solid tumor such as melanoma, head and neck, liver or kidney cancer. Sequencing used CD4+ or CD8+ T cells sorted from blood, obtained in a trial of the OX40 agonist ivuxolimab.

The CDR3 is CATLGASSGSNNEQFF. The DNA is TGTGCCACCTTAGGGGCTAGTAGCGGGAGTAACAATGAGCAGTTCTTC. Here the chain combines TRBV2 and TRBJ2-1, and TRBD2 matches 9 of the central bases. CDR1 and CDR2 were assigned from the germline V gene as SNHLY and FYNNEI. V is trimmed back by 10 bases and J by 5 bases, and the junction contains 15 bases that no gene match accounts for. The CDR3 starts with the cysteine, ends with the phenylalanine, and has 16 residues. Here the CDR3 DNA is all that survives: 48 bases in frame from base 1.